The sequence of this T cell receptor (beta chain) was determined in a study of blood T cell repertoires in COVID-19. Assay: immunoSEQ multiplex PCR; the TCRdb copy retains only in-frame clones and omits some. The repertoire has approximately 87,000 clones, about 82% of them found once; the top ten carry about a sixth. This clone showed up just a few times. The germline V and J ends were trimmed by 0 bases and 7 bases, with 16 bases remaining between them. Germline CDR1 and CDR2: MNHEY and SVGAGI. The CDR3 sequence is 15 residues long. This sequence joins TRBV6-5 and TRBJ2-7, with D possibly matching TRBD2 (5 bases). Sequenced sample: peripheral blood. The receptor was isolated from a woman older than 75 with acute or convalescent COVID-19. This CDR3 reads CASSYSATSGWEQYF. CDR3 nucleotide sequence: TGTGCCAGCAGTTACTCGGCTACCTCGGGGTGGGAGCAGTACTTC.